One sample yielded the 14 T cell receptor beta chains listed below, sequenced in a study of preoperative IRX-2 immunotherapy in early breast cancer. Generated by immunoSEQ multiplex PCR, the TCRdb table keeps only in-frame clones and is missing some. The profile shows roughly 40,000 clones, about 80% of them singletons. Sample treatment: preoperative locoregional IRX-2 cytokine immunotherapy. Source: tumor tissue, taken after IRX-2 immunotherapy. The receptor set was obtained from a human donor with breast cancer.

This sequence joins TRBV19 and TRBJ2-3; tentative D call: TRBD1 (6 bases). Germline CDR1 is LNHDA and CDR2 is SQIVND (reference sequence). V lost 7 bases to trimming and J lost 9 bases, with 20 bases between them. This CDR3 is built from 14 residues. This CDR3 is CASKPPGAYETQYF. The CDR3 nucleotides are TGTGCCAGTAAGCCCCCAGGGGCTTATGAAACGCAGTATTTT.

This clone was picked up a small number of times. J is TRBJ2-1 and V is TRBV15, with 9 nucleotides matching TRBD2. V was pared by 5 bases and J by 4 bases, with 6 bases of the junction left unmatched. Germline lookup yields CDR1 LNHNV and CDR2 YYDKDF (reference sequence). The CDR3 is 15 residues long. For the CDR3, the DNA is TGTGCCACCAGCGGAGCTAGCGGGGCTTACAATGAGCAGTTCTTC. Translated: CATSGASGAYNEQFF.

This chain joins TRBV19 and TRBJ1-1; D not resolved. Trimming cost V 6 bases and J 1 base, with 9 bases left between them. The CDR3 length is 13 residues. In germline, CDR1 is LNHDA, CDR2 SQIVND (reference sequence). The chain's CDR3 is CASSSSGNTEAFF. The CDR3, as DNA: TGTGCCAGTAGCAGCTCAGGGAACACTGAAGCTTTCTTT. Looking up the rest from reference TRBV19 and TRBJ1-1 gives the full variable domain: DGGITQSPKYLFRKEGQNVTLSCEQNLNHDAMYWYRQDPGQGLRLIYYSQIVNDFQKGDIAEGYSVSREKKESFPLTVTSAQKNPTAFYLCASSSSGNTEAFFGQGTRLTVV.

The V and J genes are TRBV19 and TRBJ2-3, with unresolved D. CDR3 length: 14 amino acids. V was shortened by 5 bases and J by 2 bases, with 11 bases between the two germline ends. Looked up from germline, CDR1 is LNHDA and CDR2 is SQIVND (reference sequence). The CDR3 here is CASSQDLYTDTQYF. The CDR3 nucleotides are TGTGCCAGTAGTCAGGATCTCTACACAGATACGCAGTATTTT.

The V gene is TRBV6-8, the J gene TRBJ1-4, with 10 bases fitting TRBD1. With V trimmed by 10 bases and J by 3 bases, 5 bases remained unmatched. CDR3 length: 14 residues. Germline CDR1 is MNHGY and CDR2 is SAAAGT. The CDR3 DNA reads TGTGCCATCAGGGGACAGGGGCCTAATGAAAAACTGTTTTTT. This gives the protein CAIRGQGPNEKLFF.

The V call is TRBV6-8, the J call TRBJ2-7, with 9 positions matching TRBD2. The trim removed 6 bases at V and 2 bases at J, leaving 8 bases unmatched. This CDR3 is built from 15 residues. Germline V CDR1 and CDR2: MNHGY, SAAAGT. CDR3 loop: CASSSTPSGAYEQYF. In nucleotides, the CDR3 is TGTGCCAGCAGCTCCACTCCTAGCGGGGCCTACGAGCAGTACTTC.

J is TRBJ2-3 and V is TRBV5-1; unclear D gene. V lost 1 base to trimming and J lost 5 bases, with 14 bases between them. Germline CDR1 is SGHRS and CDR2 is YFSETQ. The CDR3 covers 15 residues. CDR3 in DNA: TGCGCCAGCAGCTTGTCGTCGGCCTCCATAGATACGCAGTATTTT. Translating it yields CASSLSSASIDTQYF.

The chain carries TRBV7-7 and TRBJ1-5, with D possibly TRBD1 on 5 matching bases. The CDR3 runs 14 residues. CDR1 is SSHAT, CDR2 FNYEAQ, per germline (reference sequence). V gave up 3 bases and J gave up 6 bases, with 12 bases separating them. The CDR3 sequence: CASSLSGYGQPQHF. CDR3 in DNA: TGTGCCAGCAGCTTGTCAGGGTATGGTCAGCCCCAGCATTTT.

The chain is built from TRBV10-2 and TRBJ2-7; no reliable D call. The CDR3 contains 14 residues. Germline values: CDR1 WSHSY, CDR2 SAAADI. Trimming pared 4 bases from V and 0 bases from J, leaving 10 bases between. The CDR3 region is CASSALDNSYEQYF. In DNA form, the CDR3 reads TGCGCCAGCAGTGCGTTAGACAACTCCTACGAGCAGTACTTC.

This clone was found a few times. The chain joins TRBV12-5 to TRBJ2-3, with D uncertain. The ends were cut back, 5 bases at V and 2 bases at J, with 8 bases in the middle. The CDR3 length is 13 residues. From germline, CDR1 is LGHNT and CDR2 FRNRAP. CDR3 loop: CASGPDNTDTQYF. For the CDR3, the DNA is TGTGCTAGTGGTCCCGACAACACAGATACGCAGTATTTT.

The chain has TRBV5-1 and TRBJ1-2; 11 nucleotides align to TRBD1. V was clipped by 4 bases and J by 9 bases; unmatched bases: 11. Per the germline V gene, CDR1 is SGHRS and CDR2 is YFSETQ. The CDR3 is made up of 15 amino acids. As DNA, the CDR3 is TGCGCCAGCAGCGCCAACCCCGGGACAGGGGGAAGCTACACCTTC. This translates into CASSANPGTGGSYTF. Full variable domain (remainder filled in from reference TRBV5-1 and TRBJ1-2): KAGVTQTPRYLIKTRGQQVTLSCSPISGHRSVSWYQQTPGQGLQFLFEYFSETQRNKGNFPGRFSGRQFSNSRSEMNVSTLELGDSALYLCASSANPGTGGSYTFGSGTRLTVV.

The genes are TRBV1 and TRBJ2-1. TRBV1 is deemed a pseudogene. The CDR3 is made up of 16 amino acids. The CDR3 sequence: CASSQDLGDVHNEQFF. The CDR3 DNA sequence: TGCGCCAGCAGCCAAGATCTGGGGGATGTCCACAATGAGCAGTTCTTC.

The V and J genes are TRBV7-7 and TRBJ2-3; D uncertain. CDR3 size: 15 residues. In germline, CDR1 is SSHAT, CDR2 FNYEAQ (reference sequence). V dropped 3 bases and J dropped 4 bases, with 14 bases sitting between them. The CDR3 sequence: CASSLVGPRADTQYF. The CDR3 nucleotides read TGTGCCAGCAGCTTGGTAGGTCCGCGAGCAGATACGCAGTATTTT.

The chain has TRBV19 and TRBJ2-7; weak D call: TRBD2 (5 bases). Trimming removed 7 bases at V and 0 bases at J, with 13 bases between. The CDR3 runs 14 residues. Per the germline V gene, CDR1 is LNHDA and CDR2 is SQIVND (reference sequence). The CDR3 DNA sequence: TGTGCCAGTAACCTGGGCGCGGGCTCCTACGAGCAGTACTTC. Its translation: CASNLGAGSYEQYF.